The 23 T cell receptor beta chains listed next were all sequenced from one sample in a study of shared clonotypes between healthy human individuals. Some clones are missing from TCRdb's copy, which holds only in-frame ones; the method was immunoSEQ multiplex PCR. The sample carries millions of clones, 95% recorded once. Sequenced sample: naive CD4+ T cells sorted from blood. The subset denotes: CD45RA+ positively selected. The receptor source for this set is a man between 18 and 35 years old in good health.

The chain links TRBV10-3 to TRBJ2-3, with D perhaps TRBD2 (5 bases). CDR1 ENHRY and CDR2 SYGVKD come from the germline V gene. The V end was cut by 6 bases, the J end by 2 bases, with 6 bases between. There are 12 residues in the CDR3. The CDR3 DNA follows: TGTGCCATCAGCCGGGACACAGATACGCAGTATTTT. The encoded protein is CAISRDTDTQYF.

V and J are TRBV19 and TRBJ2-5; D is ambiguous. The germline V and J ends were trimmed by 4 bases and 5 bases, with 14 bases remaining between them. Germline V lookup: CDR1 LNHDA, CDR2 SQIVND (reference sequence). The CDR3 spans 14 residues. DNA of the CDR3: TGTGCCAGTAGTACCGGTCCTCCCAAGGAGACCCAGTACTTC. Protein sequence: CASSTGPPKETQYF.

The CDR3 DNA reads as TGTGCCAGCAGTGCCCGACAGGGGGGTAACACCGGGGAGCTGTTTTTT. Translated, it gives CASSARQGGNTGELFF. V and J are TRBV25-1 and TRBJ2-2; 9 nucleotides line up with TRBD1. Trimming took 4 bases from V and 2 from J; bases not matched to a gene: 5. This CDR3 is built from 16 residues. The germline gives CDR1 MGHDK, CDR2 SYGVNS. The variable domain in full, with the rest retrieved from reference TRBV25-1 and TRBJ2-2, is EADIYQTPRYLVIGTGKKITLECSQTMGHDKMYWYQQDPGMELHLIHYSYGVNSTEKGDLSSESTVSRIRTEHFPLTLESARPSHTSQYLCASSARQGGNTGELFFGEGSRLTVL.

This chain uses TRBV21-1 with TRBJ1-1; TRBD1, the table's D call, lacks a check against the DNA. TRBV21-1 is tagged as a pseudogene. The CDR3 consists of 18 residues. CDR3 sequence reads: CASSKVDRSRRVNTEAFF. DNA for the CDR3: TGTGCCAGCAGCAAAGTCGACAGGTCCAGAAGAGTGAACACTGAAGCTTTCTTT.

The V and J genes are TRBV29-1 and TRBJ2-3; D is unclear. Trimming took 1 base from V and 6 from J, leaving 8 bases between them. CDR3 length: 12 amino acids. Germline V lookup: CDR1 SQVTM, CDR2 ANQGSEA. CDR3 nucleotide sequence: TGCAGCGTTGAAGTCGGTGGGGATACGCAGTATTTT. This gives the protein CSVEVGGDTQYF.

This chain links TRBV5-1 with TRBJ2-2; 12 positions agree with TRBD1. Germline CDR1 reads SGHRS; CDR2 reads YFSETQ. The trim removed 3 bases at V and 3 bases at J, leaving 6 bases unmatched. The CDR3 runs 17 residues. CDR3 sequence (DNA): TGCGCCAGCAGCTCCGGTGGGACAGGGGGCGACACCGGGGAGCTGTTTTTT. This translates into CASSSGGTGGDTGELFF.

Remarks on this clone: Distinct nucleotide sequences in the sample also encode this CDR3. The V call is TRBV18, the J call TRBJ1-1; the D is unclear. Trimming took off 6 bases at V and 1 base at J, with 9 bases between the two ends. Germline V gene sequence: CDR1 KGHSH, CDR2 LQKENI. The CDR3 length is 13 residues. The CDR3 spells CASSHGENTEAFF. For the CDR3, the DNA is TGTGCCAGCTCTCACGGCGAGAACACTGAAGCTTTCTTT.

The chain recombines TRBV27 with TRBJ1-2, with D perhaps TRBD1 (5 bases). The CDR3 consists of 14 residues. V shed 8 bases and J shed 4 bases, with 17 bases lying between them. Germline lookup yields CDR1 MNHEY and CDR2 SMNVEV (reference sequence). DNA of the CDR3: TGTGCCAGCCGAAACACCGGGGCCTCCTATGGCTACACCTTC. Amino acids: CASRNTGASYGYTF.

The chain couples TRBV4-1 to TRBJ1-6; D not certain. The CDR3 is 17 residues long. V was trimmed by 0 bases and J by 3 bases, leaving 12 bases between them. Germline loops: CDR1 MGHRA, CDR2 YSYEKL. CDR3 nucleotide sequence: TGCGCCAGCAGCCAAGAGGTTACAGTCTACTATAATTCACCCCTCCACTTT. This gives the protein CASSQEVTVYYNSPLHF.

The chain couples TRBV18 to TRBJ1-6; D uncertain. The CDR3 has 16 amino acids. Looked up from germline, CDR1 is KGHSH and CDR2 is LQKENI. Trimming shortened V by 3 bases and J by 7 bases, and 16 bases separated the two germline ends. CDR3 loop: CASSPRSETENSPLHF. CDR3 bases: TGTGCCAGCTCACCCCGGTCCGAGACCGAGAATTCACCCCTCCACTTT.

The rearrangement uses TRBV19 and TRBJ2-2; 10 positions agree with TRBD2. The CDR3 totals 16 residues. The V gene end was trimmed by 7 bases and the J gene end by 2 bases; junction bases not matched to a gene: 7. In germline, CDR1 is LNHDA, CDR2 SQIVND (reference sequence). CDR3 DNA sequence: TGTGCCAGTACCCCCAGCGGGAGGGCCAACACCGGGGAGCTGTTTTTT. It codes for CASTPSGRANTGELFF.

V usage is TRBV11-2 and J usage is TRBJ2-1, with D unclear. The V gene's germline CDR1 is SGHAT and CDR2 FQNNGV. V shed 6 bases and J shed 7 bases, with 13 bases lying between them. This CDR3 contains 13 residues. Here the CDR3 DNA reads TGTGCCAGCAGACTGGTGAGTGCTAATGAGCAGTTCTTC. The encoded protein is CASRLVSANEQFF.

The rearrangement uses TRBV6-1 and TRBJ2-1, with a weak D call TRBD1 (5 bases). The CDR3 extends over 15 amino acids. The V gene's germline CDR1 is MNHNS and CDR2 SASEGT. The germline V and J ends were trimmed by 6 bases and 0 bases, with 12 bases remaining between them. The CDR3, as DNA: TGTGCCAGCAGCCCCCAGGGTAGCTCCTACAATGAGCAGTTCTTC. Translation: CASSPQGSSYNEQFF.

The chain joins TRBV2 to TRBJ1-5; D possibly corresponds to TRBD1 (5 bases). Germline CDR1 SNHLY, CDR2 FYNNEI. Trimming took 4 bases from V and 7 from J, leaving 8 bases between them. This CDR3 is built from 12 residues. CDR3 sequence reads: CASSVWGQPQHF. Written as DNA, the CDR3 is TGTGCCAGCAGTGTGTGGGGGCAGCCCCAGCATTTT.

This rearrangement joins TRBV4-3 to TRBJ2-3; D gene ambiguous. V was cut by 1 base and J by 1 base, with 12 bases left in between. This CDR3 has 16 amino acids. The germline CDR1 and CDR2 sequences are LGHNA and YSLEER. The chain's CDR3 is CASSQASVRGTDTQYF. In DNA, the CDR3 is TGCGCCAGCAGCCAAGCGTCCGTTAGGGGCACAGATACGCAGTATTTT.

V usage is TRBV7-7 and J usage is TRBJ1-6; unclear D gene. CDR1 is SSHAT and CDR2 is FNYEAQ in the germline V gene (reference sequence). CDR3 length: 14 residues. The CDR3 region is CASRTPSYNSPLHF. The CDR3 bases are TGTGCTAGCCGCACTCCCAGTTATAATTCACCCCTCCACTTT. The full variable domain, with the rest looked up from reference TRBV7-7 and TRBJ1-6, is GAGVSQSPRYKVTKRGQDVTLRCDPISSHATLYWYQQALGQGPEFLTYFNYEAQPDKSGLPSDRFSAERPEGSISTLTIQRTEQRDSAMYRCASRTPSYNSPLHFGNGTRLTVT.

The J gene is TRBJ2-3, the V gene TRBV27; 11 bases are shared with TRBD2. CDR3 length equals 16 residues. Germline V gives CDR1 MNHEY, CDR2 SMNVEV (reference sequence). V dropped 5 bases and J dropped 5; count of bases not matched to a gene: 9. The CDR3 is CASSTRLAGTVDTQYF. The CDR3 bases are TGTGCCAGCAGTACCCGACTAGCGGGAACTGTAGATACGCAGTATTTT.

The chain links TRBV7-8 to TRBJ2-2; D tentatively fits TRBD1 or TRBD2 (5 bases each). Germline values: CDR1 SGHVS, CDR2 FQNEAQ. Trimming left V 4 bases short and J 0 bases short, with 12 bases between. CDR3 length: 16 residues. The CDR3 loop reads CASSYRDPANTGELFF. CDR3 sequence (DNA): TGTGCCAGCAGCTACCGGGACCCTGCGAACACCGGGGAGCTGTTTTTT.

The chain couples TRBV19 to TRBJ2-7; D unclear. Trimming stripped 5 bases from V and 3 bases from J, with 8 bases between. The CDR3 consists of 12 residues. In germline, CDR1 is LNHDA, CDR2 SQIVND (reference sequence). The CDR3 spells CASSLGVYEQYF. The CDR3 nucleotides read TGTGCCAGTAGTCTAGGCGTCTACGAGCAGTACTTC. The variable domain in full, with the rest retrieved from reference TRBV19 and TRBJ2-7, is DGGITQSPKYLFRKEGQNVTLSCEQNLNHDAMYWYRQDPGQGLRLIYYSQIVNDFQKGDIAEGYSVSREKKESFPLTVTSAQKNPTAFYLCASSLGVYEQYFGPGTRLTVT.

This rearrangement joins TRBV7-8 to TRBJ2-7; D not certain. Germline V gene lookup returns CDR1 SGHVS and CDR2 FQNEAQ. The CDR3 runs 13 residues. V was trimmed by 4 bases and J by 2 bases, leaving 9 bases between them. DNA of the CDR3: TGTGCCAGCAGCTCGGCTAGAACCTACGAGCAGTACTTC. Protein sequence: CASSSARTYEQYF.

This chain links TRBV7-2 with TRBJ1-2; D is perhaps TRBD1 (6 bases). The V end was cut by 1 base, the J end by 4 bases, with 16 bases between. Germline-derived CDR1 and CDR2 are SGHTA and FQGNSA. CDR3 size: 16 residues. Here the CDR3 DNA reads TGTGCCAGCAGCTTAGGCCCACAGGGCCCCTTCTATGGCTACACCTTC. Its protein product is CASSLGPQGPFYGYTF.

This clone appeared a single time. V is TRBV30 and J is TRBJ1-1; D might be TRBD1 (6 bases). The CDR3 has 14 amino acids. Germline values: CDR1 GTSNPN, CDR2 SVGIG (reference sequence). Trimming stripped 2 bases from V and 1 base from J, with 11 bases between. The CDR3 is CAWSLVGANTEAFF. The CDR3 DNA reads TGTGCCTGGAGTTTGGTGGGGGCGAACACTGAAGCTTTCTTT. The full variable domain, with the rest looked up from reference TRBV30 and TRBJ1-1, is SQTIHQWPATLVQPVGSPLSLECTVEGTSNPNLYWYRQAAGRGLQLLFYSVGIGQISSEVPQNLSASRPQDRQFILSSKKLLLSDSGFYLCAWSLVGANTEAFFGQGTRLTVV.

This chain uses TRBV6-5 with TRBJ2-5; D is undetermined. V lost 4 bases and J lost 5, with 17 bases in between. This CDR3 comprises 15 residues. Germline-derived CDR1 and CDR2 are MNHEY and SVGAGI. The CDR3 protein is CASSSPASGPETQYF. CDR3 DNA: TGTGCCAGCAGTTCCCCTGCTTCCGGCCCGGAGACCCAGTACTTC.